A selection of T cell receptor beta chains follows, all from one sample in a study of early T cells in non-severe SARS-CoV-2 infection. Each CDR3 protein gets one entry after TCRdb re-called the 5' RACE reads with MiXCR. The sample yields roughly 48,000 distinct CDR3 sequences, over 7.5% seen once. The sequenced material came from whole blood. These receptors were taken from an adult who was a healthcare worker with PCR-confirmed SARS-CoV-2 infection or an uninfected control (not recorded which). CDR3s include the opening cysteine and the closing phenylalanine or tryptophan. The order of the fields is V gene, J gene, clone size, CDR3 protein. Size is stated for part of the rows, as once, few or many counts, or as a class when the clone is expanded.

TRBV18	TRBJ2-7	many	CASSQTFLAGGDEQYF
TRBV29-1	TRBJ2-2	few	CSVRRDNPTGELFF
TRBV25-1	TRBJ1-4	-	CASSELGQGEDEKLFF
TRBV7-3	TRBJ2-2	many	CASSLTGLGGTGELFF
TRBV11-2	TRBJ1-6	few	CASSPGTSGSPLHF
TRBV20-1	TRBJ2-3	many	CSAREGNRGADTQYF
TRBV6-6	TRBJ2-4	few	CASSYPGPEAKNIQYF
TRBV12-3/TRBV12-4	TRBJ1-2	few	CASEESSVRAGYGYTF
TRBV4-3	TRBJ2-7	many	CASSQVVGSSYEQYF
TRBV6-5	TRBJ1-1	few	CASLTGAEAFF
TRBV7-3	TRBJ2-7	few	CASSPLAGAPEQYF
TRBV7-3	TRBJ1-2	-	CASSLTATGYGYTF
TRBV12-5	TRBJ1-1	-	CASGLSSGTGSTEAFF
TRBV7-2	TRBJ2-1	medium-sized	CASSLVRDEQFF
TRBV7-2	TRBJ2-1	few	CASSSVGVHNEQFF
TRBV7-3	TRBJ2-7	many	CASSLSGQGSNEQYF
TRBV20-1	TRBJ2-2	-	CSALPTYTGELFF
TRBV28	TRBJ1-1	many	CASRVQGTFTEAFF
TRBV7-3	TRBJ2-1	-	CASSSNRAYNEQFF
TRBV7-2	TRBJ1-3	few	CASSLALNTASSGNTIYF
TRBV20-1	TRBJ1-1	many	CSARTAHMNTEAFF
TRBV5-1	TRBJ2-3	-	CASSSRGLAGATDTQYF
TRBV11-2	TRBJ2-3	-	CASSLDPPTYGTHTDTQYF
TRBV7-2	TRBJ2-3	many	CASSSDRATDTQYF
TRBV7-6	TRBJ1-5	many	CASSLEAGAGQPQHF
TRBV28	TRBJ1-1	few	CASRQGDLNTEAFF
TRBV4-1	TRBJ2-7	few	CASSQFGLGGGEQYF
TRBV6-2/TRBV6-3	TRBJ2-1	-	CASSSGRRGEQFF
TRBV9	TRBJ2-3	-	CASSQDGGSNTDTQYF
TRBV6-2/TRBV6-3	TRBJ2-7	-	CASSPLRSSYEQYF
TRBV6-5	TRBJ2-7	few	CASRIRGQGTYEQYF
TRBV6-2/TRBV6-3	TRBJ2-7	few	CASSYGGGREQYF
TRBV11-3	TRBJ2-1	-	CASSLSRLNNEQFF
TRBV9	TRBJ1-2	-	CASSPRGGWSFNYGYTF
TRBV3-1	TRBJ2-4	few	CASSRGAILRF
TRBV7-3	TRBJ2-3	many	CASSLRDAADTQYF
TRBV12-3/TRBV12-4	TRBJ1-1	many	CASSLALQMNTEAFF